This T cell receptor beta chain was recovered during a study of metastatic and nonmetastatic thyroid tumors. Across the study: Peripheral blood and tumor or nodule samples from malignant and benign thyroid patients were compared.

This clone was seen many times. Antigen: not known. Authors' data handling: Clinicopathological groups of papillary thyroid cancer showed CDR3 differences that were used to build a distant-metastasis classifier. TCRdb re-called the PCR reads with MiXCR. TCRdb assigned the V and J calls; the authors' analysis was not used. This table has 15,000 to 20,000 clones, approximately 20% appearing once. Germline CDR1 reads MDHEN; CDR2 reads SYDVKM. With 3 bases clipped from V and 2 bases from J, the junction kept 6 bases outside the gene matches. The CDR3 extends over 15 amino acids. Study findings and constraints: Reportedly, malignant thyroid tumors had significantly higher TCR beta diversity than benign nodules, in blood and tumor.

Among the patients, none had received any treatment before thyroid surgery. The source material was adjacent normal tissue. This rearrangement joins TRBV28 to TRBJ1-1; 7 bases are shared with TRBD1. The clonotype was recovered from a female donor with papillary thyroid cancer or a benign thyroid nodule (not recorded which). Some clones in this sample may be carry-over from other donors' samples. The CDR3 sequence: CASSLVYRGNTEAFF. The CDR3 DNA reads as TGTGCCAGCAGTTTGGTGTACAGGGGAAACACTGAAGCTTTCTTT.